This T cell receptor beta chain is drawn from a study of shared clonotypes between healthy human individuals. Study background: Each donor had three CD4 naive, three CD4 memory, two CD8 naive and one CD8 memory plate.

Clones were read by immunoSEQ multiplex PCR, and TCRdb kept only the in-frame ones, dropping some. The data contain about 2.4 million clones, roughly 93% of them singletons. CDR3 size: 15 residues. Trimming stripped 0 bases from V and 6 bases from J, with 16 bases between. Germline lookup yields CDR1 SGHRS and CDR2 YFSETQ. Material: naive CD4+ T cells from PBMCs. Documented subset: CD45RA+ positively selected. This chain uses TRBV5-1 with TRBJ2-7, with D uncertain. This clonotype originated in a man aged 18 to 30 in good health. Some clones in this sample may be carry-over from other donors' samples. The CDR3 DNA sequence: TGCGCCAGCAGCTTGGGGCACCAGTTCTTCGGCGAGCAGTACTTC. Amino acid sequence: CASSLGHQFFGEQYF.